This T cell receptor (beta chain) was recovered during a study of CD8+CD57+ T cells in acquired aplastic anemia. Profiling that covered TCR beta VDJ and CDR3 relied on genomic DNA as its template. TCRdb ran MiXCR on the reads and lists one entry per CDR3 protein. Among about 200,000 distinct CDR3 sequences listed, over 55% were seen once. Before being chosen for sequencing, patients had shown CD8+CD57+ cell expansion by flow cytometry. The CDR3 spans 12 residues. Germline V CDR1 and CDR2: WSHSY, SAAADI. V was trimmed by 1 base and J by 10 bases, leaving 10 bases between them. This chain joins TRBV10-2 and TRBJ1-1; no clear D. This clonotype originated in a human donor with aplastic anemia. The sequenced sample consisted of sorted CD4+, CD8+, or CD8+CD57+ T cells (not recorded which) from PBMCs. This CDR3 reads CASSEYSTAAFF. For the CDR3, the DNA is TGCGCCAGCAGTGAGTATTCAACCGCAGCTTTCTTT.